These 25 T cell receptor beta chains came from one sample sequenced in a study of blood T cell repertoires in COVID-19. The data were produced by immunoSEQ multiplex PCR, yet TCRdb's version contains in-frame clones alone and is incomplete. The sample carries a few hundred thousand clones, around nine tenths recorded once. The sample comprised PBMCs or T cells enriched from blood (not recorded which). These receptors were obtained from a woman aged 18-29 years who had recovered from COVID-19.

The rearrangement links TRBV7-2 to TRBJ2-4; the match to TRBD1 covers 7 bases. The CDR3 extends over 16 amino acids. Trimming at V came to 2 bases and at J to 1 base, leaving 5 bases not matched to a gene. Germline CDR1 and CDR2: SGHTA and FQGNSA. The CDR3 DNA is TGTGCCAGCAGCTTATGGCCACAGGGGGCCAAAAACATTCAGTACTTC. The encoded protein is CASSLWPQGAKNIQYF. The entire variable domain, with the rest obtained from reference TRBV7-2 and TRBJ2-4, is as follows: GAGVSQSPSNKVTEKGKDVELRCDPISGHTALYWYRQSLGQGLEFLIYFQGNSAPDKSGLPSDRFSAERTGGSVSTLTIQRTQQEDSAVYLCASSLWPQGAKNIQYFGAGTRLSVL.

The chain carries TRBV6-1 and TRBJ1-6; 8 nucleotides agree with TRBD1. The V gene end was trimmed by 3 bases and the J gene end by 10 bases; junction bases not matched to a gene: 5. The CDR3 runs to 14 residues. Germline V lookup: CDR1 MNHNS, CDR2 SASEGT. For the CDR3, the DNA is TGTGCCAGCAGTGAGATCCAGGGGGCCTCACCCCTCCACTTT. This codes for CASSEIQGASPLHF.

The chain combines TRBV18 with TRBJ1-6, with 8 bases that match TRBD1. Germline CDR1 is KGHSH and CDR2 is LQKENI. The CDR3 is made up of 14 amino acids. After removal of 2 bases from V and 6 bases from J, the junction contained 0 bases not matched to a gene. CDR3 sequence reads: CASSPGQGNSPLHF. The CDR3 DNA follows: TGTGCCAGCTCACCAGGACAGGGTAATTCACCCCTCCACTTT.

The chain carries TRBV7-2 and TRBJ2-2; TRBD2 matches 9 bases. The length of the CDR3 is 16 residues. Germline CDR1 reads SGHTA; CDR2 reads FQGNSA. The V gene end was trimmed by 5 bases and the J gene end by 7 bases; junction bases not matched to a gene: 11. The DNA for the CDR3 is TGTGCCAGCAGCAACTCGGCGGGGGGGCGACACGGGGAGCTGTTTTTT. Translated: CASSNSAGGRHGELFF.

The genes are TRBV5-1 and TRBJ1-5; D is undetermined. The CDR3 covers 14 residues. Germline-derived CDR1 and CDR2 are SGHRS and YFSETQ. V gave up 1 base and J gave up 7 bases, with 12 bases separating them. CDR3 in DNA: TGCGCCAGCAGCTTGTTTCCGGGAGAGCAGCCCCAGCATTTT. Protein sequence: CASSLFPGEQPQHF.

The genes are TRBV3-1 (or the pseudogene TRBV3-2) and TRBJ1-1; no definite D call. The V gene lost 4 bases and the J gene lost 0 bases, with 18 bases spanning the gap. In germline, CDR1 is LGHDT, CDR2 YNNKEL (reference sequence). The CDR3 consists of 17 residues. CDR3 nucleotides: TGTGCCAGCAGCCCCCGGTGGGCAGTTGGCGTGAACACTGAAGCTTTCTTT. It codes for CASSPRWAVGVNTEAFF.

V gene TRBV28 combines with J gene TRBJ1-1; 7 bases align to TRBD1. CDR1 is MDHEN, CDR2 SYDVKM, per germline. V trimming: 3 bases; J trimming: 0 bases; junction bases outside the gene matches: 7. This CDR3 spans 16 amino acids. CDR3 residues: CASSFGDRDLNTEAFF. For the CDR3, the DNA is TGTGCCAGCAGTTTCGGGGACAGAGATTTGAACACTGAAGCTTTCTTT.

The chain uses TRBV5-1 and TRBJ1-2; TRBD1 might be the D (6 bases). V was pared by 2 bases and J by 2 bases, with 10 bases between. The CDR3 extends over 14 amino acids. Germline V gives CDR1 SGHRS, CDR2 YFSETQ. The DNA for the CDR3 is TGCGCCAGCAGCTTTGGGGGGGCCAACTATGGCTACACCTTC. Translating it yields CASSFGGANYGYTF.

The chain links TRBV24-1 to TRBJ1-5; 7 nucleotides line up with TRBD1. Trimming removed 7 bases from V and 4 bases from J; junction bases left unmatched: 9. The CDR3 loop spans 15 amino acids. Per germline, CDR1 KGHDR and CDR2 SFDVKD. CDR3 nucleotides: TGTGCCACCAGCCGAGGGGGACAGAGTAATCAGCCCCAGCATTTT. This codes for CATSRGGQSNQPQHF.

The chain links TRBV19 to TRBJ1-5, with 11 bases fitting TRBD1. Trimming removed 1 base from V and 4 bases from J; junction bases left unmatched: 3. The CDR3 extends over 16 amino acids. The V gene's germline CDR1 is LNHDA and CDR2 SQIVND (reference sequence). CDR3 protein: CASSIGGTGGNQPQHF. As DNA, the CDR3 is TGTGCCAGTAGTATAGGCGGGACAGGGGGGAATCAGCCCCAGCATTTT.

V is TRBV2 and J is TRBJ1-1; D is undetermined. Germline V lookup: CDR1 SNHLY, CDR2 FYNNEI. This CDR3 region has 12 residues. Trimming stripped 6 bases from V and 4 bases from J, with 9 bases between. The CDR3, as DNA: TGTGCCAGCAGGAGTGCAAGCACTGAAGCTTTCTTT. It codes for CASRSASTEAFF.

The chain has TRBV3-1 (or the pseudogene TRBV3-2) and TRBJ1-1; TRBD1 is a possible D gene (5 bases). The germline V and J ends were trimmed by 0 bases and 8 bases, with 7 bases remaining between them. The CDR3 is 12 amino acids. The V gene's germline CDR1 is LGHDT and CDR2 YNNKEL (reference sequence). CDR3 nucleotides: TGTGCCAGCAGCCAAGAGGCAGGGGAAGCTTTCTTT. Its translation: CASSQEAGEAFF.

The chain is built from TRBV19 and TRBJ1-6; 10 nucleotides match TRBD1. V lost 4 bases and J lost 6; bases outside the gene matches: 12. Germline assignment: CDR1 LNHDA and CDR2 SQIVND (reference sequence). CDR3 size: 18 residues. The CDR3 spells CASSTSPPGQGGNSPLHF. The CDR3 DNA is TGTGCCAGTAGTACCTCCCCCCCCGGACAGGGGGGTAATTCACCCCTCCACTTT.

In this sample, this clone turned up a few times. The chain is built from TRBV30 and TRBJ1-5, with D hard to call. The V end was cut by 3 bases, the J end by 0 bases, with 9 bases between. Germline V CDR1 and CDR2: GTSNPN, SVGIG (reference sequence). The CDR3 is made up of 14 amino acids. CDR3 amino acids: CAWSTGNSNQPQHF. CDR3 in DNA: TGTGCCTGGAGCACCGGGAATAGCAATCAGCCCCAGCATTTT.

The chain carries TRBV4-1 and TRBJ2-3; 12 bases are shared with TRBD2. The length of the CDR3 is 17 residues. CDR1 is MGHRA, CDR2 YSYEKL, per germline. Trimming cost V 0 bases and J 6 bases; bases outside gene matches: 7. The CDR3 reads CASSQDASGGATDTQYF. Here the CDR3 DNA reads TGCGCCAGCAGCCAAGACGCTAGCGGGGGGGCAACGGATACGCAGTATTTT.

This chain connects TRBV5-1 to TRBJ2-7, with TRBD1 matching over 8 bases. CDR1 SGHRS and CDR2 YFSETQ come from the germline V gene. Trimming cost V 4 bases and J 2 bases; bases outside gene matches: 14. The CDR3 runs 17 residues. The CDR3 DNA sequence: TGCGCCAGCAGCCCGGGACAGGTTCGAAAGCATGCCTACGAGCAGTACTTC. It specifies CASSPGQVRKHAYEQYF.

The CDR3 DNA reads TGCAGTGCTAGTGCGGCGCGGGGGAGGACGTTGGCCAAAAACATTCAGTACTTC. It specifies CSASAARGRTLAKNIQYF. This chain uses TRBV20-1 with TRBJ2-4, with 7 positions matching TRBD2. This CDR3 spans 18 amino acids. V trimming: 3 bases; J trimming: 1 base; junction bases outside the gene matches: 15. The V gene's germline CDR1 is DFQATT and CDR2 SNEGSKA (reference sequence).

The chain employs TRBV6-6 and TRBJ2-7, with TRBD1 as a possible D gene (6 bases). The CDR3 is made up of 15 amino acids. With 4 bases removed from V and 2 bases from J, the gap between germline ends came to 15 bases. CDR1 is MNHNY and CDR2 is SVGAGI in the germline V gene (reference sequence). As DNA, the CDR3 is TGTGCCAGCAGTTCCCCTCCAGGGGTACCCTACGAGCAGTACTTC. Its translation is CASSSPPGVPYEQYF.

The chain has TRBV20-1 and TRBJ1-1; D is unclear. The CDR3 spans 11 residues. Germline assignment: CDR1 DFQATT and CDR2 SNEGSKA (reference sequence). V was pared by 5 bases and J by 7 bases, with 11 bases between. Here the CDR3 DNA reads TGCAGTGCTTTCACCGGTGGTGAAGCTTTCTTT. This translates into CSAFTGGEAFF.

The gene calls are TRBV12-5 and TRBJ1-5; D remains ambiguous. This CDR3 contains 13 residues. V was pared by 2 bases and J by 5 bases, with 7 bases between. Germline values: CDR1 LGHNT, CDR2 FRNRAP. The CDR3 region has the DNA TGTGCTAGTGGTTTGCGGTTTGATCAGCCCCAGCATTTT. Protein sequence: CASGLRFDQPQHF.

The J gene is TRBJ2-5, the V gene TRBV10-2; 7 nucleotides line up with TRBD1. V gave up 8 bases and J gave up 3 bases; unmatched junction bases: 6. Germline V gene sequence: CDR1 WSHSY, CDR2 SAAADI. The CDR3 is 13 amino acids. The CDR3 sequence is CASAIRGKETQYF. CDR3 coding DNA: TGCGCCAGCGCTATCAGGGGGAAAGAGACCCAGTACTTC.

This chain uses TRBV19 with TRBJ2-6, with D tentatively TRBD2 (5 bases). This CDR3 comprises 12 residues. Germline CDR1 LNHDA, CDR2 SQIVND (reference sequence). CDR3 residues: CAGSSGANVLTF. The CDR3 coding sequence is TGTGCGGGGAGCTCTGGGGCCAACGTCCTGACTTTC.

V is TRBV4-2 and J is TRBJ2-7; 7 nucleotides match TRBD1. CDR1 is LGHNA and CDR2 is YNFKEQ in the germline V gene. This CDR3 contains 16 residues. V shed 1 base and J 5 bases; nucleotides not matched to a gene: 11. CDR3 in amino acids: CASSQGPTGPTDEQYF. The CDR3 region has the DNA TGTGCCAGCAGCCAAGGCCCGACAGGGCCTACAGACGAGCAGTACTTC.

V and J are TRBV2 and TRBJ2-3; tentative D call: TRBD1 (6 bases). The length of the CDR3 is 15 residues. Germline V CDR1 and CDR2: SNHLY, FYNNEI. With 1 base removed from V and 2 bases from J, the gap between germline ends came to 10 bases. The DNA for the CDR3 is TGTGCCAGCAGTGAAGGGGGGCCCCACACAGATACGCAGTATTTT. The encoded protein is CASSEGGPHTDTQYF.

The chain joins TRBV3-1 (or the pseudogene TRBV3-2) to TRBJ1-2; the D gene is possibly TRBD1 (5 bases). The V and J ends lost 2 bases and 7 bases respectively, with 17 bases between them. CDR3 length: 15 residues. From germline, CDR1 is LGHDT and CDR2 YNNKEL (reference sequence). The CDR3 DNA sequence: TGTGCCAGCAGCCAATACAAGGGGATCTCTGGTGGCTACACCTTC. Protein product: CASSQYKGISGGYTF.